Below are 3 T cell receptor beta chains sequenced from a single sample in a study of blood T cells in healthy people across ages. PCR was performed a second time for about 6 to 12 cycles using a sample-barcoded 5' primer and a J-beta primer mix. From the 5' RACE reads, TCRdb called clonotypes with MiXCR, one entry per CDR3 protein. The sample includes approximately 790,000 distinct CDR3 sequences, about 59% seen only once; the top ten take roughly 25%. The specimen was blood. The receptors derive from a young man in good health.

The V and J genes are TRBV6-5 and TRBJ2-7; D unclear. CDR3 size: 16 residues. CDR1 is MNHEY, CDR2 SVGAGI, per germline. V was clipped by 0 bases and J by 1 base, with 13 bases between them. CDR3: CASSYSQTPGSYEQYF. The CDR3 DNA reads TGTGCCAGCAGTTACTCGCAAACCCCAGGTTCCTACGAGCAGTACTTC.

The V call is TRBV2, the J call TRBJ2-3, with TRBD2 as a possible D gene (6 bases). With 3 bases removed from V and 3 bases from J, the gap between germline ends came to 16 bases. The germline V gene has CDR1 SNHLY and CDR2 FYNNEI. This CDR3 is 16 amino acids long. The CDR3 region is CASSDPGSPLTDTQYF. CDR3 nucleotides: TGTGCCAGCAGTGATCCCGGGAGTCCCCTAACAGATACGCAGTATTTT.

The CDR3 protein is CATSRDSANEKLFF. The CDR3 DNA reads as TGTGCCACCAGCAGGGACAGCGCTAATGAAAAACTGTTTTTT. V gene TRBV15 combines with J gene TRBJ1-4, with D possibly being TRBD1 (6 bases). The germline V and J ends were trimmed by 3 bases and 3 bases, with 8 bases remaining between them. The CDR3 has 14 residues. In germline, CDR1 is LNHNV, CDR2 YYDKDF (reference sequence).